This TCR beta chain originates from a study of CD8 T cells in ankylosing spondylitis (dated by TCRdb to 2017 to 2019). At the level of the whole study: T cell receptor beta repertoires were profiled in healthy donors and ankylosing spondylitis patients so that disease-linked TCR variants could be found. The full study cohort comprised approximately 23 ankylosing spondylitis patients and 110 or so healthy donors. Samples of peripheral blood were taken, and for ankylosing spondylitis patients, synovial fluid was collected as well. Points the paper makes about the study in general: The disease-linked clones had a CD8+ phenotype and were found at relatively low frequencies in peripheral blood. A TCR beta motif made up of eight or nine highly homologous amino acid variants appeared to be characteristic of blood from ankylosing spondylitis patients. Some of the motif variants had been reported before in the synovial fluid and blood of reactive arthritis patients, a finding that suggests common disease-initiation mechanisms. The disease-linked clones were reported as significantly enriched in matched synovial fluid samples from ankylosing spondylitis patients.

This clonotype was seen a few times. What antigen it recognizes has not been identified. Base qualities are missing; no much larger clone stands one base away. Trimming costs V 0 bases and J 6 bases, and their ends lie 11 bases apart. In the germline V gene, CDR1 corresponds to KGHSH and CDR2 to LQKENI. From the cysteine up to the phenylalanine, the CDR3 has a length of 14 residues. Left in the record is the CDR3 DNA by itself, 42 bases read in frame from the first base. Sequencer: Illumina HiSeq 2500. Quantitative 5'-RACE with molecular barcodes was the method used to prepare the TCR beta libraries. The authors' pipeline ran thus. A new computational method, built on a probabilistic model of VDJ rearrangement, was used to identify disease-linked TCR variants. TCRdb trimmed public reads at Q25 via fastp, called clones via MiXCR and kept in-frame beta chains. Merged by CDR3 protein, the rows form single entries marked with the most common genes and DNA. These V and J calls derive from TCRdb rather than the authors' analysis. This sample is represented by approximately 440,000 distinct CDR3 sequences; about 15% of them were singletons. The ten most abundant clones make up 1% of the sample.

The sequence joins TRBV18 to TRBJ1-2, with the D gene too uncertain to name. Sequencing was carried out using blood, either unsorted or a sorted T cell fraction (not recorded which). The receptor comes from a male donor with ankylosing spondylitis. The DNA reads as follows: TGTGCCAGCTCACCACCGGAGAAAGGCCATGGCTACACCTTC. It translates to CASSPPEKGHGYTF.